These 8 T cell receptor beta chains came from one sample sequenced in a study of tissue T cells after allogeneic stem cell transplantation. Assay: immunoSEQ multiplex PCR; the TCRdb copy retains only in-frame clones and omits some. The sample shows roughly 50,000 clones, around 70% of them seen only once. The sequencing sample was made of sorted cells pooled from one or two spleens. The receptors here all came from a pool of C57BL/6 mice in good health.

A note on this clone: These gene names are mouse names. The read ends 1 residue before the CDR3 terminus; that terminus is restored from the germline J gene. V and J are TRBV15 and TRBJ1-1, with 8 positions matching TRBD1. Germline V gives CDR1 SGHND, CDR2 FRSKSL. The CDR3 has 14 amino acids. With 3 bases clipped from V and 4 bases from J, the junction kept 4 bases outside the gene matches. Partial CDR3 DNA: TGTGCCAGCAGTTTGCAGGGGGCGGCCACAGAAGTCTTC. Translated, it gives CASSLQGAATEVF. The whole CDR3 is CASSLQGAATEVFF.

This clone occurred once. The genes are named according to mouse. The CDR3 extends 1 residue past the end of the read, so its final part is completed from the germline J gene. This sequence joins TRBV2 and TRBJ1-1; D remains ambiguous. Germline assignment: CDR1 LGHNA and CDR2 YSYQKL. The V end lost 0 bases, the J end lost 0 bases, and 8 bases lay between the germline ends. There are 15 residues in the CDR3. CDR3 bases read: TGTGCCAGCAGCCAAGATGGGCGTGCAAACACAGAAGTCTTC. Translating gives CASSQDGRANTEVF. The whole CDR3 sequence is CASSQDGRANTEVFF.

About this clone: Germline and genes here are mouse. From the germline J gene comes the end of the CDR3, since the read stops 1 residue before it. V is TRBV5 and J is TRBJ1-3; TRBD1 agrees at 8 bases. CDR1 LGHNA and CDR2 YNLKQL come from the germline V gene (reference sequence). The trim removed 0 bases at V and 2 bases at J, leaving 3 bases unmatched. This CDR3 comprises 16 residues. The covered CDR3 bases are TGTGCCAGCAGCCAAGATGCAGGGGGCGCTGGAAATACGCTCTAT. It specifies CASSQDAGGAGNTLY. In full, the CDR3 is CASSQDAGGAGNTLYF.

Points on this clone: Mouse gene names and germline throughout. Read data end 1 residue before the CDR3 end; the end is taken from the germline J gene. The J gene is TRBJ1-6, the V gene TRBV2; D is unresolved. Being an ORF, TRBJ1-6 has a function that is uncertain. The CDR3 has 13 residues. In germline, CDR1 is LGHNA, CDR2 YSYQKL. Trimming removed 0 bases from V and 5 bases from J, with 2 bases in between. The sequenced part of the CDR3 DNA is TGTGCCAGCAGCCAAGATCATAATTCGCCCCTCTAC. As protein: CASSQDHNSPLY. The entire CDR3 sequence reads CASSQDHNSPLYF.

As to this clone: The listed genes are named as in mouse. The sequenced part of the CDR3 DNA is TGTGCCTGGACGACTGGGGGCTTTAACTATGCTGAGCAGTTC. Encoded protein: CAWTTGGFNYAEQF. The whole CDR3 is CAWTTGGFNYAEQFF. This chain joins TRBV31 and TRBJ2-1, with 9 bases identical to TRBD2. The read stops 1 residue short of the end of the CDR3; the missing end is completed from the germline J gene. J was trimmed by 0 bases and V by 4 bases; bases with no gene match: 4. The CDR3 runs to 15 residues. Germline V gene data show CDR1 as GKSSPN and CDR2 as SITVG. The whole variable domain, remainder taken from reference TRBV31 and TRBJ2-1, is AQTIHQWPVAEIKAVGSPLSLGCTIKGKSSPNLYWYWQATGGTLQQLFYSITVGQVESVVQLNLSASRPKDDQFILSTEKLLLSHSGFYLCAWTTGGFNYAEQFFGPGTRLTVL.

This clone showed up just a few times. Gene names and germline match the mouse. The read ends 1 residue before the CDR3 terminus; that terminus is restored from the germline J gene. The chain joins TRBV1 to TRBJ2-7; 9 bases align to TRBD1. Germline V CDR1 and CDR2: NSQYPW, LRSPGD (reference sequence). This CDR3 region has 13 residues. With V trimmed by 2 bases and J by 6 bases, 2 bases remained unmatched. The sequenced CDR3 bases are TGCACCTGCAGTGCACGGGACAGGGTTGAACAGTAC. Protein sequence: CTCSARDRVEQY. The entire CDR3 sequence reads CTCSARDRVEQYF.

On this clone: Gene names refer to mouse genes. The CDR3 here is CASSQERQTNTEVFF. CDR3 DNA, as far as it was read: TGTGCCAGCAGCCAAGAGCGGCAGACAAACACAGAAGTCTTC. The chain has TRBV2 and TRBJ1-1; D is unresolved. With the read ending 1 residue before the CDR3 end, the germline J gene is used to fill in that end. This CDR3 is 15 amino acids long. Germline CDR1 reads LGHNA; CDR2 reads YSYQKL. The V end lost 0 bases, the J end lost 0 bases, and 8 bases lay between the germline ends.

Of note for this clone: Mouse names are used for the genes. The read gets to within 1 residue of the CDR3 end, and the germline J gene fills in the rest. V usage is TRBV3 and J usage is TRBJ2-5, with TRBD2 matching 8 bases. The CDR3 covers 14 residues. Losses at the gene ends were 1 base for V and 4 bases for J; bases not matched to a gene: 1. Germline V CDR1 and CDR2: SNHLY, FYNGKV (reference sequence). The part of the CDR3 DNA that was read is TGTGCCAGCAGCTTAGATGGGGGGGAAGACACCCAGTAC. It encodes CASSLDGGEDTQY. The complete CDR3 reads CASSLDGGEDTQYF. Full variable domain (remainder filled in from reference TRBV3 and TRBJ2-5): GPKVLQIPSHQIIDMGQMVTLNCDPVSNHLYFYWYKQILGQQMEFLVNFYNGKVMEKSKLFKDQFSVERPDGSYFTLKIQPTALEDSAVYFCASSLDGGEDTQYFGPGTRLLVL.